The T cell receptor beta chain under discussion was sequenced for a study of cytomegalovirus exposure and HLA in healthy donors. Whole-study results and caveats: Reports credit the classifier with highly specific, highly sensitive diagnosis of cytomegalovirus status.

This CDR3 is 14 amino acids long. Trimming at V came to 1 base and at J to 10 bases, leaving 8 bases not matched to a gene. Germline values: CDR1 LGHNA, CDR2 YSLEER. This clone was picked up one time. What it binds is not known. Only in-frame clones appear in the TCRdb table, and some are missing; sequencing was by immunoSEQ multiplex PCR. The sample consists of 90,000 to 100,000 clones, 93% of them appearing once. This sequence originates from a woman in her twenties or thirties in good health and CMV-seropositive. The sequencing sample was made of PBMCs. V is TRBV4-3 and J is TRBJ1-1, with 8 bases fitting TRBD1. DNA for the CDR3: TGCGCCAGCAGCCAAGGAGGCCAGGGGGCGGTAGCTTTCTTT. Translated: CASSQGGQGAVAFF.